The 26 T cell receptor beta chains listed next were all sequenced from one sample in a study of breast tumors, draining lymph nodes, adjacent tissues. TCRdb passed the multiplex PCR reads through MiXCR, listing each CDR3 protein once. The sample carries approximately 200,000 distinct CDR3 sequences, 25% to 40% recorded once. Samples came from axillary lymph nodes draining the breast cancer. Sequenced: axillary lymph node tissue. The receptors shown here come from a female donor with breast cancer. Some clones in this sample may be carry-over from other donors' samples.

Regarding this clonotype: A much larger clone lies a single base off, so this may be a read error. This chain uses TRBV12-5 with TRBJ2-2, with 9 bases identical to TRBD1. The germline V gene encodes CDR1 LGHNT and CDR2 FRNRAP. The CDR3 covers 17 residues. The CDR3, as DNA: TGTGCTAGGTCGGGAGCAACAGGGGGCGGATGGACCGGGGGGCTGTTTTTT. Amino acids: CARSGATGGGWTGGLFF. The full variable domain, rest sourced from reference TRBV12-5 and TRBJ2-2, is DARVTQTPRHKVTEMGQEVTMRCQPILGHNTVFWYRQTMMQGLELLAYFRNRAPLDDSGMPKDRFSAEMPDATLATLKIQPSEPRDSAVYFCARSGATGGGWTGGLFFGEGSRLTVL.

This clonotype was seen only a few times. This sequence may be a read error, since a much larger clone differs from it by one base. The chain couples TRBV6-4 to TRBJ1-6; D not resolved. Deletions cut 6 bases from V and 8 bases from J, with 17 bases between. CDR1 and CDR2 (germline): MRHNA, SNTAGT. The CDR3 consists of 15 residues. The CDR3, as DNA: TGTGCCAGCAGGCCTACAGCCACGGAGTATTCACCCCTCCACTTT. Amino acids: CASRPTATEYSPLHF.

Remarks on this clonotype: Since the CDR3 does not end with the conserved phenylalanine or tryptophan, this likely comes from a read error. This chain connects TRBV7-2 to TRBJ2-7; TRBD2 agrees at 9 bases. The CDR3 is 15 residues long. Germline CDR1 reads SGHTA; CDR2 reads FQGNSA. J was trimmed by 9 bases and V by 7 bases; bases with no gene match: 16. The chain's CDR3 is CASTSRETSGPRQYL. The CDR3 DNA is TGTGCCAGCACTTCACGAGAGACTAGCGGTCCACGGCAGTACCTC.

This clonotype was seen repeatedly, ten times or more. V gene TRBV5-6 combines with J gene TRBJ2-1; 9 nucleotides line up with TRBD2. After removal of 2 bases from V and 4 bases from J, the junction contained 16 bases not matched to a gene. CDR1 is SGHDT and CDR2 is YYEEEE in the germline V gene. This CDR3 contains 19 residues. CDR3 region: CASSLNLAGNTIFYNEQFF. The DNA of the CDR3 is TGTGCCAGCAGCTTAAACCTAGCGGGGAATACCATATTTTACAATGAGCAGTTCTTC.

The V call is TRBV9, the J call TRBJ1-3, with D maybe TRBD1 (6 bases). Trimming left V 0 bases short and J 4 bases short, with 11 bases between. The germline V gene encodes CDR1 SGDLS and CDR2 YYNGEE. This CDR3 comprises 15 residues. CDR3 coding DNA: TGTGCCAGCAGCGTAGACAGGGCTAGGGGAAACACCATATATTTT. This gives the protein CASSVDRARGNTIYF.

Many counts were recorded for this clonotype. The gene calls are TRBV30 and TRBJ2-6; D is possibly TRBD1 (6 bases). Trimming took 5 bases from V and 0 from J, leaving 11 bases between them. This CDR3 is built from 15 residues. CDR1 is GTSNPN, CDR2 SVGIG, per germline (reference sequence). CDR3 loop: CAWDTGRSGANVLTF. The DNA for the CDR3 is TGTGCCTGGGACACAGGGCGCTCTGGGGCCAACGTCCTGACTTTC.

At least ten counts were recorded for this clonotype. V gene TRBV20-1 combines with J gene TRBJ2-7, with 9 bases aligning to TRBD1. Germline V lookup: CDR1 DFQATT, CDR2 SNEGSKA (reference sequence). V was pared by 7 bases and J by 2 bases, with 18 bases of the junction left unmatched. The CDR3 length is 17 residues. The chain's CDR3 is CSGRGTGISGGAYEQYF. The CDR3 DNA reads TGCAGTGGAAGAGGGACAGGGATTTCGGGGGGCGCCTACGAGCAGTACTTC.

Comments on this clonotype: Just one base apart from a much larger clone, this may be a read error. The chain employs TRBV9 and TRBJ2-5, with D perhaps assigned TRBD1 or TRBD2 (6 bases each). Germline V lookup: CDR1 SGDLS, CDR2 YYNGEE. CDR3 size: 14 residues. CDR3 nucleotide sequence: TGTGCCAGCAGCCCGGGGGCCCCGACGGAGACCCAGTCCTTC. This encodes CASSPGAPTETQSF.

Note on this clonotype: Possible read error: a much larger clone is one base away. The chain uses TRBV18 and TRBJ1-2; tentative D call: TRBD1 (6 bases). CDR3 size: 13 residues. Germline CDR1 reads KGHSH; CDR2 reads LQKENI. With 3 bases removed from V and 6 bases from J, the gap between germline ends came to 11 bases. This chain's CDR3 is CASSPGGRDGYTF. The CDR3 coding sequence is TGTGCCAGCTCACCGGGGGGCAGGGATGGCTACACCTTC.

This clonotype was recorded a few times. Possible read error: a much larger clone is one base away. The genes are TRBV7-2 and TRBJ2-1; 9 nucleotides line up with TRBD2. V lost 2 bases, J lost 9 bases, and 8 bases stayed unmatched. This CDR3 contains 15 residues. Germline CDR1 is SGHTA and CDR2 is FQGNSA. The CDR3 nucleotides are TGTGCCAGCAGCTTAACGCGGGAGGGGGGGGTTGAGCAGTTCTTC. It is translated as CASSLTREGGVEQFF. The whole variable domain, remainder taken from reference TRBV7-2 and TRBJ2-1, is GAGVSQSPSNKVTEKGKDVELRCDPISGHTALYWYRQSLGQGLEFLIYFQGNSAPDKSGLPSDRFSAERTGGSVSTLTIQRTQQEDSAVYLCASSLTREGGVEQFFGPGTRLTVL.

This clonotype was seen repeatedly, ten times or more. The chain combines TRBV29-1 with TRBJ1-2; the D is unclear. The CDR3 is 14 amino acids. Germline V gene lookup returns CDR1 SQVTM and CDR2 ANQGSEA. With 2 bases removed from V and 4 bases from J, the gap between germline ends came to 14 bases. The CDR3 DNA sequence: TGCAGCGTTGAAAGGGTCCCCCCACTCTATGGCTACACCTTC. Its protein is CSVERVPPLYGYTF.

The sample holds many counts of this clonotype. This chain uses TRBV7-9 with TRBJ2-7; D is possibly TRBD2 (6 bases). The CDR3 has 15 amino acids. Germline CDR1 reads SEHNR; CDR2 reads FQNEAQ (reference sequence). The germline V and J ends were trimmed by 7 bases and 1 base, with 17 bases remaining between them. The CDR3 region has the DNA TGTGCCAGCAACCCACCCCCCGGGGGTTCCTACGAGCAGTACTTC. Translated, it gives CASNPPPGGSYEQYF.

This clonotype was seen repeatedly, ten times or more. The CDR3 sequence: CASSPGFSKHYEQYF. CDR3 nucleotides: TGTGCCAGCAGCCCCGGGTTCAGCAAACACTACGAGCAGTACTTC. This chain uses TRBV7-2 with TRBJ2-7; D is ambiguous. The CDR3 contains 15 residues. V dropped 5 bases and J dropped 3 bases, with 17 bases sitting between them. The V gene's germline CDR1 is SGHTA and CDR2 FQGNSA.

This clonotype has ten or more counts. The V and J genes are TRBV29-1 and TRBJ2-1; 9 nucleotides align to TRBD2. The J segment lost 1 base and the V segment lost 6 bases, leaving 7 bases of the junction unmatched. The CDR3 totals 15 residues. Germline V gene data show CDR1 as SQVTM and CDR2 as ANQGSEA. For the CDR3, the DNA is TGCAGCGTCGCCAAGACTAGCGGATCCTACAATGAGCAGTTCTTC. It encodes CSVAKTSGSYNEQFF.

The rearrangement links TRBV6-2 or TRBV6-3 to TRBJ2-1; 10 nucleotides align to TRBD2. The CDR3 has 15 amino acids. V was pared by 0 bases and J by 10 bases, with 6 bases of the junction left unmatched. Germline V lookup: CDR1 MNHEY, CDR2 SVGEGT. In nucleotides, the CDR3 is TGTGCCAGCAGTTACTCCAGCGGGAGGGCCAGCGAGCAGTTCTTC. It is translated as CASSYSSGRASEQFF.

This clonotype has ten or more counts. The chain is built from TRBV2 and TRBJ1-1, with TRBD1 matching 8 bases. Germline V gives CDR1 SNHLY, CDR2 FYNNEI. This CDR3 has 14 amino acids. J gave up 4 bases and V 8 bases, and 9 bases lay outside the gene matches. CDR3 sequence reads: CASSITGGTTEAFF. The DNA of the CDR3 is TGTGCCAGCTCTATCACAGGGGGGACCACTGAAGCTTTCTTT.

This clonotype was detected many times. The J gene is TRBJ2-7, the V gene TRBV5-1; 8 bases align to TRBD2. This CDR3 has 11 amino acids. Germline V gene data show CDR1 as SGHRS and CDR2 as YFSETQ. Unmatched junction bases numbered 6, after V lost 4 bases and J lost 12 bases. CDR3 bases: TGCGCCAGCAGCAACGAGCGGGAGTGGTACTTC. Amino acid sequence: CASSNEREWYF.

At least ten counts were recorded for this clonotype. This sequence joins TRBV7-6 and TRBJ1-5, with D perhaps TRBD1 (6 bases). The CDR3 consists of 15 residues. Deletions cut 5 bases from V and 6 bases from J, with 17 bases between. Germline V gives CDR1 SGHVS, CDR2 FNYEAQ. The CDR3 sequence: CASSPTQGSGQPQHF. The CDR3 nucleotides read TGTGCCAGCAGCCCAACACAGGGATCGGGTCAGCCCCAGCATTTT.

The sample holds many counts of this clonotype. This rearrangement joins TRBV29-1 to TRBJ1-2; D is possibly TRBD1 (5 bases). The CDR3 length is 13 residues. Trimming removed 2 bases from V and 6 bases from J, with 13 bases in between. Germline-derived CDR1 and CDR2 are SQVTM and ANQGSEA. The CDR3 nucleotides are TGCAGCGTTGAACGAGGGGCAAGGGATGGCTACACCTTC. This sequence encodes CSVERGARDGYTF.

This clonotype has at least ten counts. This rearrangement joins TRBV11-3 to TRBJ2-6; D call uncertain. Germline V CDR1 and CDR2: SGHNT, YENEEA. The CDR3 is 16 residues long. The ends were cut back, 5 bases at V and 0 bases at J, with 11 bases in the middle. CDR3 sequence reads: CASSNTASSGANVLTF. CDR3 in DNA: TGTGCCAGCAGCAACACGGCAAGCTCTGGGGCCAACGTCCTGACTTTC.

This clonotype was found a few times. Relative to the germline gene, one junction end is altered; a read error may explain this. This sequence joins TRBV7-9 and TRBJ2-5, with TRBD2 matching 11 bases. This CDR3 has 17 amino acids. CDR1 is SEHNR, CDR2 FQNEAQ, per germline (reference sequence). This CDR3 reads CASSTIAGGPGQEPQYF. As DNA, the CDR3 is TGTGCCAGCAGCACCATAGCGGGGGGGCCGGGCCAAGAGCCCCAGTACTTC.

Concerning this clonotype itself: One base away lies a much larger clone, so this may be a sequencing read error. CDR3 amino acids: CSARDKGATGNAIYF. CDR3 in DNA: TGCAGTGCTAGAGATAAAGGGGCTACTGGAAACGCCATATATTTT. The V and J genes are TRBV20-1 and TRBJ1-3, with D perhaps TRBD1 (5 bases). The CDR3 is made up of 15 amino acids. CDR1 and CDR2 from the germline V gene are DFQATT and SNEGSKA (reference sequence).

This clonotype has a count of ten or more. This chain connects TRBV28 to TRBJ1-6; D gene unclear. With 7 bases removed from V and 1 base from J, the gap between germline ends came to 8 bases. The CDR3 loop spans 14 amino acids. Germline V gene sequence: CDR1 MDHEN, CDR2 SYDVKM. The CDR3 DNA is TGTGCCAGCATTTCGGGGTCCTATAATTCACCCCTCCACTTT. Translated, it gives CASISGSYNSPLHF.

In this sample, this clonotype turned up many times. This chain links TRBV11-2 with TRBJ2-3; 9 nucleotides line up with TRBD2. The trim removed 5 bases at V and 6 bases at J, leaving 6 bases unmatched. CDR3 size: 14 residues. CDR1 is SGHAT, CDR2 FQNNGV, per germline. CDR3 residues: CASSRAGGRDTQYF. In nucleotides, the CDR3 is TGTGCCAGCAGCCGCGCGGGGGGGCGGGATACGCAGTATTTT. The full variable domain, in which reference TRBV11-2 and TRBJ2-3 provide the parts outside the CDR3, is EAGVAQSPRYKIIEKRQSVAFWCNPISGHATLYWYQQILGQGPKLLIQFQNNGVVDDSQLPKDRFSAERLKGVDSTLKIQPAKLEDSAVYLCASSRAGGRDTQYFGPGTRLTVL.

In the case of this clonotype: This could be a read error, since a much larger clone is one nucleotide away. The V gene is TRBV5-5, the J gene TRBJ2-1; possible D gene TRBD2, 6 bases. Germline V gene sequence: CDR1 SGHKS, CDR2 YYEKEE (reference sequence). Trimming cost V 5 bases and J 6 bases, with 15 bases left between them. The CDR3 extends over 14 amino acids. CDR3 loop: CASRDTRRGNEQFF. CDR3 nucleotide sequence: TGTGCCAGCAGAGACACCCGGCGGGGCAATGAGCAGTTCTTC.

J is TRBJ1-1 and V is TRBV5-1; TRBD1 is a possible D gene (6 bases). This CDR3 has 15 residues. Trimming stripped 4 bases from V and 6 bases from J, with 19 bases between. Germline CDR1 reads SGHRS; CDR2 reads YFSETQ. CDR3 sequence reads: CASSPLVGGGSEAFF. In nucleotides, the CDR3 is TGCGCCAGCAGCCCCCTGGTCGGGGGCGGGTCTGAAGCTTTCTTT.